This T cell receptor (beta chain) was retrieved from a study of shared clonotypes between healthy human individuals. Study-wide points: Owing to a small donor count, the genetic and exposure-history diversity represented was limited.

Concerning this clone itself: Its antigen remains unidentified.

As defined, naive CD8 cells were CD45RO-negative and positively selected for CCR7, with terminally differentiated effector memory CD45RA+ cells excluded. Germline lookup yields CDR1 MNHEY and CDR2 SMNVEV (reference sequence). The CDR3 is 13 residues long. Trimming cost V 8 bases and J 4 bases, with 11 bases left between them. Clones were sequenced by immunoSEQ multiplex PCR, and TCRdb holds only the in-frame ones, with some missing. The sample has about 590,000 clones; nearly 97% are singletons. This rearrangement joins TRBV27 to TRBJ2-2; the D gene could be TRBD1 or TRBD2 (5 bases each). This receptor was identified in a woman aged 25 to 39 in good health. The source material was naive CD8+ T cells sorted from blood. CDR3 loop: CASARGITGELFF. In DNA, the CDR3 is TGTGCCAGCGCGAGGGGTATCACCGGGGAGCTGTTTTTT.